The clone carrying this T cell receptor beta chain was observed a handful of times. This entry comes from a study of T cells in Graves' hyperthyroidism and ophthalmopathy. The investigators amplified TCR beta CDR3 regions from RNA transcripts. HTBI primers were employed in a first-round RT-PCR of the TCR CDR3. TCRdb independently ran MiXCR on the multiplex PCR reads; one entry per CDR3 protein. The table shows about 610,000 distinct CDR3 sequences, with 35% to 55% occurring only once. The V gene lost 4 bases and the J gene lost 0 bases, with 7 bases spanning the gap. This CDR3 has 15 residues. The germline gives CDR1 SNHLY, CDR2 FYNNEI.

The chain uses TRBV2 and TRBJ1-6, with D hard to call. The sequencing sample was made of peripheral blood or thyroid tissue (not recorded which). The source is a woman younger than 30 with Graves' hyperthyroidism. The DNA for the CDR3 is TGTGCCAGCAGTGTGTTACCCTCCTATAATTCACCCCTCCACTTT. It is translated as CASSVLPSYNSPLHF.